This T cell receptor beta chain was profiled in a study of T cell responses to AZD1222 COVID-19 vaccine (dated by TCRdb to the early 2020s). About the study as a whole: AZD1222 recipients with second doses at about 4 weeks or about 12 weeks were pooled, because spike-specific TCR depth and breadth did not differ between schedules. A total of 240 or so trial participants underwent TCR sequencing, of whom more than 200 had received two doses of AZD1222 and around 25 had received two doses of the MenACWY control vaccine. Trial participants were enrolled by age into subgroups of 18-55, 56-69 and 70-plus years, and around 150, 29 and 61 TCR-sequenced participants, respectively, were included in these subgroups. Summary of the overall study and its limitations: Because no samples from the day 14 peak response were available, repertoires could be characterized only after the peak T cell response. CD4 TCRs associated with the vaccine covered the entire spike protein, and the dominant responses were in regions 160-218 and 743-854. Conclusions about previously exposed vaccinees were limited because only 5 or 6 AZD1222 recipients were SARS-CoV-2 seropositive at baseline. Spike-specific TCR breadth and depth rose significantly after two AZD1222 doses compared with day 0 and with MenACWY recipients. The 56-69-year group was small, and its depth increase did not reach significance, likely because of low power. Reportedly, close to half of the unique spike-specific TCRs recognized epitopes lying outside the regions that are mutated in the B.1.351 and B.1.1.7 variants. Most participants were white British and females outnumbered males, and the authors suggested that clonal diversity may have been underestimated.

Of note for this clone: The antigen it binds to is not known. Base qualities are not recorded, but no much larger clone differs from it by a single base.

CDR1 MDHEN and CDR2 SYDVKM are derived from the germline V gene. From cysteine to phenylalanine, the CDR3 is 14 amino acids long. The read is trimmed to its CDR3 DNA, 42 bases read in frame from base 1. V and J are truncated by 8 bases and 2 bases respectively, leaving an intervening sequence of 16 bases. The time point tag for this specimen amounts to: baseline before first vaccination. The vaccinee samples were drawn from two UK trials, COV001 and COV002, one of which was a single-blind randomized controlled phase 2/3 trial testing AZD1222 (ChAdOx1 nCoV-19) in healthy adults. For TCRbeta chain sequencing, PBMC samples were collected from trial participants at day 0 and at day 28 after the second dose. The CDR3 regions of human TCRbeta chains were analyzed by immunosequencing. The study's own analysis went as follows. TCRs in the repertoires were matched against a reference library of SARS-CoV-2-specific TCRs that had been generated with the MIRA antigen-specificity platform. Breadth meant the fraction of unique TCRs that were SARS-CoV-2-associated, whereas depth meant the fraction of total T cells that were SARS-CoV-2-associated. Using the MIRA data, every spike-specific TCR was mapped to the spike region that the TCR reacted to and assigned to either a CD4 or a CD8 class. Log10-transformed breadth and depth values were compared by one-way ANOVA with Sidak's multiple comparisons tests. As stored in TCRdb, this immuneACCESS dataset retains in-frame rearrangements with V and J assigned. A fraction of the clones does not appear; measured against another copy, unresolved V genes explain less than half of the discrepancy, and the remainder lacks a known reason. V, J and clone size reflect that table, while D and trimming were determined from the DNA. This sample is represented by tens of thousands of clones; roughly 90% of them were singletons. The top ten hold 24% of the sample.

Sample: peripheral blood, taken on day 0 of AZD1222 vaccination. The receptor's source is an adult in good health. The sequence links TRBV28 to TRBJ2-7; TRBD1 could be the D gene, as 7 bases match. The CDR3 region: CASGGTVGTYEQYF. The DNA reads TGTGCCAGCGGCGGGACAGTGGGGACCTACGAGCAGTACTTC.